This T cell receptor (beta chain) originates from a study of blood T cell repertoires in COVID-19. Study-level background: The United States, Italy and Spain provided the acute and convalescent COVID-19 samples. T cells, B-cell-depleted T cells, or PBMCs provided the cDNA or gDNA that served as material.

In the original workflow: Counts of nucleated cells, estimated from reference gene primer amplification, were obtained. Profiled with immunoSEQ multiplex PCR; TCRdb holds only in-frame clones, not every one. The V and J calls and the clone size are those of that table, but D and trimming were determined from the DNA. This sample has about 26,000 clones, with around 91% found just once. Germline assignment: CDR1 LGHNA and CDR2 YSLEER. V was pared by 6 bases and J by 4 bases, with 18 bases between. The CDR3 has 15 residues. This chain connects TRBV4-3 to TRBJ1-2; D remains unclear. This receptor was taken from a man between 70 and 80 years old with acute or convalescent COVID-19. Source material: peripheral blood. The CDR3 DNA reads TGCGCCAGCAGAAAATCAAGCCGGGAGTCCTATGGCTACACCTTC. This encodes CASRKSSRESYGYTF.